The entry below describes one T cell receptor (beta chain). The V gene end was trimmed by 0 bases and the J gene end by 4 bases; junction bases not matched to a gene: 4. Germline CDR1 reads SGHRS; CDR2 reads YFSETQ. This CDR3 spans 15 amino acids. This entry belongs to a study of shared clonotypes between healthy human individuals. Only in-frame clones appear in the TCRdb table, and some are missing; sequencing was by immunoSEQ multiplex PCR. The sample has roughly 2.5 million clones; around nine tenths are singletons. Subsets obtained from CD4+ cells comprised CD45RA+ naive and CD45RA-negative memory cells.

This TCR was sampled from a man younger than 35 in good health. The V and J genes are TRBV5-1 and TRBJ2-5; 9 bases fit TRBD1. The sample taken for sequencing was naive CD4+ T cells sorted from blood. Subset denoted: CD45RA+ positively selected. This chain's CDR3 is CASSLEGTGTETQYF. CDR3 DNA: TGCGCCAGCAGCTTGGAGGGGACAGGGACAGAGACCCAGTACTTC.